This T cell receptor beta chain was retrieved from a study of T cell responses to AZD1222 COVID-19 vaccine (dated by TCRdb to the early 2020s). Notes on the research overall: Because spike-specific TCR depth and breadth did not differ between the two schedules, AZD1222 recipients who got a second dose at roughly 4 weeks were pooled with those who got a second dose at roughly 12 weeks. TCR sequencing covered 230 or so trial participants: 200 to 210 given two doses of AZD1222 and 26 given two doses of MenACWY control vaccine. Enrollment into the trials was organized by age into subgroups of 18-55, 56-69 and 70-plus years, and those subgroups contained roughly 140, 27 and 60 TCR-sequenced participants, respectively. The investigation overall reported the following: Nearly half of unique spike-specific TCRs reportedly recognized epitopes outside regions mutated in the B.1.351 and B.1.1.7 variants. The 56-69-year group was small, and its depth increase did not reach significance, likely because of low power. Participants were mostly white British and included more females than males, and it was suggested by the authors that clonal diversity may have been underestimated. Conclusions about previously exposed vaccinees are limited, since just a handful of AZD1222 recipients were seropositive for SARS-CoV-2 at baseline. Spike-specific TCR breadth and depth rose significantly after two AZD1222 doses compared with day 0 and with MenACWY recipients. CD4 TCRs associated with the vaccine covered the entire spike protein, and the dominant responses were in regions 160-218 and 743-854. No day 14 peak-response samples were available, so repertoires were characterized only after the peak T cell response.

The CDR3 regions of human TCRbeta chains were analyzed by immunosequencing. Turning to the authors' computational methods: Repertoire TCRs were matched against a reference library of SARS-CoV-2-specific TCRs generated with the MIRA antigen-specificity platform. Breadth was defined as the fraction of unique TCRs that were SARS-CoV-2-associated. Depth was defined as the fraction of total T cells that were SARS-CoV-2-associated. Using the MIRA data, each spike-specific TCR was assigned both to the spike region to which the TCR was reactive and to a CD4 or CD8 class. Log10-transformed breadth and depth values were compared by one-way ANOVA with Sidak's multiple comparisons tests. TCRdb took this table from immuneACCESS and kept in-frame rearrangements with V and J called. Such tables lack part of the clones; where checked against another copy, unresolved V genes explain under half of the gap, and the rest is unexplained. The V and J calls and clone size come from that table; D and trimming were worked out from the DNA. The sample table records approximately 170,000 clones; just over 90% of these occur just once. The top ten clones comprise about 4.2% of the sample.

A word on this clone: No antigen is known for it. Per-base quality was not reported, and no clone a single base away is much larger than it.

The germline V end is reduced by 5 bases and the J end by 5 bases; junction bases left unmatched: 0. The CDR3 runs 12 amino acids, cysteine and phenylalanine included. Of the read, only the CDR3 DNA is kept; its 36 bases are in frame from base 1. From a lookup of the germline V gene (reference sequence), CDR1 and CDR2 are LNHNV and YYDKDF. The intended sense of this specimen's time point label: baseline before first vaccination. Samples from vaccinated people were obtained from the UK trials COV001 and COV002, which included a single-blind randomized controlled phase 2/3 trial of AZD1222 (ChAdOx1 nCoV-19) in healthy adults. Trial participant PBMC samples were collected at day 0 and day 28 after the second dose for TCRbeta chain sequencing.

This clonotype originated in an adult in good health. The material was peripheral blood, obtained on day 0 of AZD1222 vaccination. The chain couples TRBV15 to TRBJ1-1, with 9 central nucleotides matching TRBD1. The CDR3 has the sequence CATSGQGTEAFF. The DNA sequence follows: TGTGCCACCAGCGGACAGGGGACTGAAGCTTTCTTT.